This passage covers 15 T cell receptor beta chains from one sample sequenced in a study of sequential checkpoint blockade in melanoma. Clones were read by immunoSEQ multiplex PCR, and TCRdb kept only the in-frame ones, dropping some. Among about 14,000 clones listed, roughly 78% were seen once. The sample's treatment: randomized to nivolumab then ipilimumab (arm A) or the reverse (arm B). This sample comprised CD8+ T cells sorted from blood (inferred from file names), obtained from a patient given nivolumab and ipilimumab in sequence. The source of these receptors is a human donor with melanoma.

The chain has TRBV4-3 and TRBJ2-3; no definite D call. The CDR3 spans 16 residues. Germline CDR1 LGHNA, CDR2 YSLEER. V dropped 1 base and J dropped 0 bases, with 11 bases sitting between them. The chain's CDR3 is CASSQVGSSSTDTQYF. CDR3 DNA sequence: TGCGCCAGCAGCCAAGTAGGTAGCAGCAGCACAGATACGCAGTATTTT.

The V call is TRBV5-4, the J call TRBJ2-7; 10 bases are shared with TRBD1. Germline CDR1 SGHNT, CDR2 YYREEE (reference sequence). There are 15 residues in the CDR3. V lost 3 bases and J lost 2; bases outside the gene matches: 5. The CDR3 DNA sequence: TGTGCCAGCAGCTCGCGGACAGGGGGAACCTACGAGCAGTACTTC. Residues: CASSSRTGGTYEQYF.

The chain joins TRBV6-5 to TRBJ2-7; 7 bases align to TRBD1. CDR1 MNHEY and CDR2 SVGAGI come from the germline V gene. The trim removed 6 bases at V and 1 base at J, leaving 9 bases unmatched. The CDR3 length is 15 residues. The CDR3 nucleotides read TGTGCCAGCAGCTATGATCCGGGACAGTCCTACGAGCAGTACTTC. Translation gives CASSYDPGQSYEQYF.

V gene TRBV20-1 combines with J gene TRBJ2-1; D not resolved. This CDR3 has 11 residues. Looked up from germline, CDR1 is DFQATT and CDR2 is SNEGSKA (reference sequence). V was pared by 6 bases and J by 7 bases, with 10 bases between. The CDR3 spells CSATPFNEQFF. The CDR3 nucleotides are TGCAGTGCCACTCCTTTTAATGAGCAGTTCTTC.

This chain joins TRBV10-3 and TRBJ1-2; TRBD1 matches at 7 bases. J lost 4 bases, V lost 6 bases, and 8 bases had no gene match. CDR3 size: 14 residues. CDR1 is ENHRY and CDR2 is SYGVKD in the germline V gene. This CDR3 reads CAIRGGQVTYGYTF. The CDR3 DNA follows: TGTGCCATCAGGGGAGGACAGGTGACCTATGGCTACACCTTC.

The V and J genes are TRBV19 and TRBJ1-1; D might be TRBD1 (6 bases). The CDR3 covers 13 residues. Germline V gene lookup returns CDR1 LNHDA and CDR2 SQIVND (reference sequence). V gave up 3 bases and J gave up 7 bases, with 12 bases separating them. CDR3 protein: CASSILRTDEAFF. The CDR3 region has the DNA TGTGCCAGTAGTATTCTCCGGACAGATGAAGCTTTCTTT. The variable domain in full, completed from reference TRBV19 and TRBJ1-1, reads DGGITQSPKYLFRKEGQNVTLSCEQNLNHDAMYWYRQDPGQGLRLIYYSQIVNDFQKGDIAEGYSVSREKKESFPLTVTSAQKNPTAFYLCASSILRTDEAFFGQGTRLTVV.

The chain carries TRBV19 and TRBJ2-5; TRBD1 matches at 10 bases. J was trimmed by 5 bases and V by 6 bases; bases with no gene match: 9. In germline, CDR1 is LNHDA, CDR2 SQIVND (reference sequence). CDR3 length: 15 amino acids. The CDR3 reads CASSQGQGTSETQYF. The CDR3 region has the DNA TGTGCCAGTAGCCAGGGACAGGGGACGTCGGAGACCCAGTACTTC.

This chain connects TRBV10-3 to TRBJ2-3, with a tentative D call TRBD2 (6 bases). Germline CDR1 reads ENHRY; CDR2 reads SYGVKD. Trimming stripped 3 bases from V and 4 bases from J, with 8 bases between. This CDR3 region has 13 residues. The CDR3 spells CAISESGADTQYF. For the CDR3, the DNA is TGTGCCATCAGTGAATCGGGGGCAGATACGCAGTATTTT.

The rearrangement uses TRBV13 and TRBJ2-2; D may be TRBD2 (6 bases). CDR3 length: 14 residues. V was trimmed by 3 bases and J by 4 bases, leaving 9 bases between them. In germline, CDR1 is PRHDT, CDR2 FYEKMQ (reference sequence). This chain's CDR3 is CASSLEGSTGELFF. The CDR3 nucleotides are TGTGCCAGCAGCTTGGAGGGGTCCACCGGGGAGCTGTTTTTT.

The chain has TRBV4-1 and TRBJ1-1; D remains ambiguous. CDR1 MGHRA and CDR2 YSYEKL come from the germline V gene. CDR3 size: 15 residues. V lost 0 bases and J lost 1, with 9 bases in between. CDR3 nucleotide sequence: TGCGCCAGCAGCCAAGAGAGGTCGAGGAACACTGAAGCTTTCTTT. Translated, it gives CASSQERSRNTEAFF.

V and J are TRBV27 and TRBJ1-6, with unresolved D. The CDR3 extends over 14 amino acids. The germline V gene has CDR1 MNHEY and CDR2 SMNVEV (reference sequence). Trimming removed 1 base from V and 10 bases from J, with 11 bases in between. The CDR3 nucleotides read TGTGCCAGCAGTTTATTCGGGGTTGGGTCACCCCTCCACTTT. It yields the protein CASSLFGVGSPLHF.

This clone was observed a handful of times. The chain has TRBV7-2 and TRBJ1-5, with TRBD1 matching over 8 bases. Per the germline V gene, CDR1 is SGHTA and CDR2 is FQGNSA. The CDR3 extends over 15 amino acids. V was clipped by 5 bases and J by 2 bases; unmatched bases: 5. The CDR3 loop is CASSQAGGGNQPQHF. The CDR3 DNA is TGTGCCAGCAGCCAAGCAGGGGGCGGCAATCAGCCCCAGCATTTT.

The chain has TRBV27 and TRBJ2-7; TRBD1 matches 9 bases. CDR1 is MNHEY and CDR2 is SMNVEV in the germline V gene (reference sequence). The CDR3 totals 15 residues. Unmatched junction bases numbered 7, after V lost 5 bases and J lost 2 bases. In DNA, the CDR3 is TGTGCCAGCAGTCCCGGACAGGGGCCCACCTACGAGCAGTACTTC. It encodes CASSPGQGPTYEQYF.

Regarding this clone: This sequence is one base from a far larger clone and is likely a read error. The rearrangement links TRBV5-4 to TRBJ2-7; D is ambiguous. The CDR3 totals 13 residues. CDR1 and CDR2 (germline): SGHNT, YYREEE (reference sequence). The CDR3 DNA reads as TGTGCCAGCAGCTTGGAACCTACCTACGCGCAGTACTTC. This codes for CASSLEPTYAQYF.

CDR3 region: CSVERGTSYEQYF. The CDR3, as DNA: TGCAGCGTTGAACGGGGGACGTCCTACGAGCAGTACTTC. V is TRBV29-1 and J is TRBJ2-7; tentatively, D is TRBD2 (6 bases). The CDR3 totals 13 residues. Deletions cut 2 bases from V and 1 base from J, with 9 bases between. CDR1 is SQVTM and CDR2 is ANQGSEA in the germline V gene.